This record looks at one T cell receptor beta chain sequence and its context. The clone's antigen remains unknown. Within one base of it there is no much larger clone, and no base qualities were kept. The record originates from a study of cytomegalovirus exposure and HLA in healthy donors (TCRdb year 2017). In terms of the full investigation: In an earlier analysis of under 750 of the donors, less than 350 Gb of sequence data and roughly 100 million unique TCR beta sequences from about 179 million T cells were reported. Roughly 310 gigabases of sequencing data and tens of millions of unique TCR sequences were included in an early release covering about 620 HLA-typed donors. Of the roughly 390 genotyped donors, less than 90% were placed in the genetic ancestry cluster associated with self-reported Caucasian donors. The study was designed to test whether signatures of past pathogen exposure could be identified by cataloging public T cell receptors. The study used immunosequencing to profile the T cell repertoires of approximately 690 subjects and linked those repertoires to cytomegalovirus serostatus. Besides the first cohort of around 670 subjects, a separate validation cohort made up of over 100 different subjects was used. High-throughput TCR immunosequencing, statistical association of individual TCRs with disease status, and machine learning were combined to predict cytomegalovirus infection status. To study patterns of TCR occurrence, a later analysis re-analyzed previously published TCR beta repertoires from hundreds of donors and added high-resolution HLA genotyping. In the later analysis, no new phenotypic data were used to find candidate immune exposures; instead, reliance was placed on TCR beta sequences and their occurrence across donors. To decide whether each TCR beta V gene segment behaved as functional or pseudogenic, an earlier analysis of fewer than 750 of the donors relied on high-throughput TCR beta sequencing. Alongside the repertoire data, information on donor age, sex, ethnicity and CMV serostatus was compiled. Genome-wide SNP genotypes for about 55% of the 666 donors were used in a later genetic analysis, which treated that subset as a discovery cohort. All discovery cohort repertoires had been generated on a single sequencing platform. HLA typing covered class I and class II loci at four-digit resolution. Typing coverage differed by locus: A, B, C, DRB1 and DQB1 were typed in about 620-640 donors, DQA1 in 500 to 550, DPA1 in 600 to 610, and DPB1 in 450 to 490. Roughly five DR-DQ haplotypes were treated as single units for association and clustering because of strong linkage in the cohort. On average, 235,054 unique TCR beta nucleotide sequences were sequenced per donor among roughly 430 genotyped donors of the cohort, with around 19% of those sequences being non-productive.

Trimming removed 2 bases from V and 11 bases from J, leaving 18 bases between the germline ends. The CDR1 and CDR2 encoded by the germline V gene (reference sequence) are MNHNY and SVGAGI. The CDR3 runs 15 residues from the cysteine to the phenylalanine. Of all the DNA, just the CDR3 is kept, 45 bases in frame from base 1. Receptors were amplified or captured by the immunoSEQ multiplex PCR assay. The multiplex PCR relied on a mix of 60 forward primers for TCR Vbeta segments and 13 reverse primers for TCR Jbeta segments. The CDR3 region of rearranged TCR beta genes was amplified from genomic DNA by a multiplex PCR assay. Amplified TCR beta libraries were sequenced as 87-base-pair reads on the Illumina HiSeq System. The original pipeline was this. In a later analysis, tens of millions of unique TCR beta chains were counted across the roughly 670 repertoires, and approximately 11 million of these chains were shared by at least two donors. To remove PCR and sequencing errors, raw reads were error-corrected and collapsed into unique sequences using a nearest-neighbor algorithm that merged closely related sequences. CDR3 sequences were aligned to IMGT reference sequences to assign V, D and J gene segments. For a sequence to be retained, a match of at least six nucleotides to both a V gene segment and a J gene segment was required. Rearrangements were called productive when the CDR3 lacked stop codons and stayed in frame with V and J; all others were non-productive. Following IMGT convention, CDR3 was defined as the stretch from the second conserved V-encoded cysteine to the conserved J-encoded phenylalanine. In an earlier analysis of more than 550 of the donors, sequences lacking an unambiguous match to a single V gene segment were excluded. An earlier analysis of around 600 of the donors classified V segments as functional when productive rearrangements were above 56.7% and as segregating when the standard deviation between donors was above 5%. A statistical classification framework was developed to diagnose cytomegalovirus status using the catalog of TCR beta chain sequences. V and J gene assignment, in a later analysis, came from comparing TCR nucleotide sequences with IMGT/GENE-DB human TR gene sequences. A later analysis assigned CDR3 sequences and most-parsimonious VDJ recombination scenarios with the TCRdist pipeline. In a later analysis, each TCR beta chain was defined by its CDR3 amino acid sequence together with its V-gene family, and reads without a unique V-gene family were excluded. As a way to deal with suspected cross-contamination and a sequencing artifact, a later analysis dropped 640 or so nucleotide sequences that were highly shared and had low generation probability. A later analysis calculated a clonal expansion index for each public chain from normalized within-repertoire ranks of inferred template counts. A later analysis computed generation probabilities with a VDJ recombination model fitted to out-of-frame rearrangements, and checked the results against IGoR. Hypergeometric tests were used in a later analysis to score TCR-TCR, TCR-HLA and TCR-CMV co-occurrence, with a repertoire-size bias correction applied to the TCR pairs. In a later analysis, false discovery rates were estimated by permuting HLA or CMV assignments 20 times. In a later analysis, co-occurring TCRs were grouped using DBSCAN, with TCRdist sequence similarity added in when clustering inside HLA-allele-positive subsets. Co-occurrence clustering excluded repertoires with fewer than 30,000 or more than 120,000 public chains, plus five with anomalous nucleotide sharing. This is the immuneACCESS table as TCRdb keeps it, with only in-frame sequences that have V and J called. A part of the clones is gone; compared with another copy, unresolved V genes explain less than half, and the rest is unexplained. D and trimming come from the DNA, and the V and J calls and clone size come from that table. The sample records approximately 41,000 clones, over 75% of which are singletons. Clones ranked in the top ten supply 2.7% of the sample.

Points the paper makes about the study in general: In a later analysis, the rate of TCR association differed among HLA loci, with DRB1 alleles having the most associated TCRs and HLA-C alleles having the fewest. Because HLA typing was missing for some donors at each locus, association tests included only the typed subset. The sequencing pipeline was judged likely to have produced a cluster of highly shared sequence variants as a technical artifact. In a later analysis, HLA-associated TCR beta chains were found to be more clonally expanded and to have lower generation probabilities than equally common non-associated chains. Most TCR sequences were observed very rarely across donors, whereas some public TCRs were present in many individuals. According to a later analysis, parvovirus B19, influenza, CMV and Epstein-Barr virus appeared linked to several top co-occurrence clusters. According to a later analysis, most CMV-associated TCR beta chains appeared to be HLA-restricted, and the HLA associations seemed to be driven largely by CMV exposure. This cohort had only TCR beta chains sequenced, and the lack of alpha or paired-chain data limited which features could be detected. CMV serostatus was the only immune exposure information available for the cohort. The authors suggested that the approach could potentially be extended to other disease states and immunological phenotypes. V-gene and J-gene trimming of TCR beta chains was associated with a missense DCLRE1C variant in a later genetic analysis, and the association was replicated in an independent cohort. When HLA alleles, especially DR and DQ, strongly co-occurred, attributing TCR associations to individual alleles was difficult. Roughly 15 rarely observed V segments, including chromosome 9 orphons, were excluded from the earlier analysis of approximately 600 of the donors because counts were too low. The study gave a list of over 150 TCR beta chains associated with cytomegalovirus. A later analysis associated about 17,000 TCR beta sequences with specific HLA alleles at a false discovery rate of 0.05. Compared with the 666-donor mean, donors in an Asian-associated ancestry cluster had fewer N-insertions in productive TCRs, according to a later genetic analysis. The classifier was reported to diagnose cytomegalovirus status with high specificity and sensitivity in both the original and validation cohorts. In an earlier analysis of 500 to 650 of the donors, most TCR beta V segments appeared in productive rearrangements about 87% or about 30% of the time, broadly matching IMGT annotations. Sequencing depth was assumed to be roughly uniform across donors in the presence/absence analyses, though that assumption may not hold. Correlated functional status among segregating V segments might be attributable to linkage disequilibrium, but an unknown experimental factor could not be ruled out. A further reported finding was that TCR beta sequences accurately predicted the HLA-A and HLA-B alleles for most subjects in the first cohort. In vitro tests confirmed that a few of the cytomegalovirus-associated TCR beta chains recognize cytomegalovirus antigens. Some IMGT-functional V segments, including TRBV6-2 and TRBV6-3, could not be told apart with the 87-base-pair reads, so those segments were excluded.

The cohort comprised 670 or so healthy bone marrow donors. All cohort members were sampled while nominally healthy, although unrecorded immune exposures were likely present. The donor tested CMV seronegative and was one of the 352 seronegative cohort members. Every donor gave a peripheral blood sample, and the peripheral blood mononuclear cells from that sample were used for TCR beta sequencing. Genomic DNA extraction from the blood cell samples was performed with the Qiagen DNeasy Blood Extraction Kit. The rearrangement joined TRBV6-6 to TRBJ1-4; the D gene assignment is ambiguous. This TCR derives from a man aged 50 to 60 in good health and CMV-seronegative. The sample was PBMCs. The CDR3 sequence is CASSYLDEREGKLFF. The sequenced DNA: TGTGCCAGCAGTTACCTGGACGAACGGGAGGGTAAACTGTTTTTT.